This TCR beta chain was observed in a study of spatial heterogeneity in lung cancer. Study as a whole: There were consistently more beta-chain sequences detected than alpha-chain sequences.

The time point here: blood at routine non-recurrence follow-up after resection. Unsorted whole RNA of tumor, nontumor lung or frozen PBMC was sequenced. TCR cDNA molecules each had a unique molecular identifier. TCRdb processed the 5' RACE reads anew with MiXCR; each CDR3 protein has one entry. The sample shows roughly 46,000 distinct CDR3 sequences, roughly 12% of them seen only once. CDR1 is SNHLY, CDR2 FYNNEI, per germline. This CDR3 contains 14 residues. The V segment lost 8 bases and the J segment 5 bases; nucleotides outside the gene matches: 9. The sample holds a few counts of this clonotype. The specimen comprised PBMCs, sampled at follow-up. This sequence was found in a male donor with early-stage non-small cell lung cancer. The gene calls are TRBV2 and TRBJ1-2; 9 bases map to TRBD1. The CDR3 sequence: CASPRRGQGYGYTF. CDR3 nucleotides: TGTGCCAGCCCCCGCCGAGGACAGGGGTATGGCTACACCTTC.